This entry lists 17 T cell receptor beta chains sequenced from one sample in a study of OX40 agonist ivuxolimab in advanced cancers. TCRdb keeps only in-frame clones here, not all; method: immunoSEQ multiplex PCR. The sample shows approximately 69,000 clones, roughly 84% of them seen only once. The specimen was CD4+ or CD8+ T cells sorted from blood, collected in a trial of the OX40 agonist ivuxolimab. All receptors derive from an adult with an advanced solid tumor such as melanoma, head and neck, liver or kidney cancer.

The genes are TRBV18 and TRBJ1-1; TRBD1 matches 9 bases. The germline gives CDR1 KGHSH, CDR2 LQKENI. Unmatched junction bases numbered 9, after V lost 2 bases and J lost 5 bases. The CDR3 is 16 residues long. CDR3 loop: CASSPREKDRGTEAFF. The CDR3 DNA reads TGTGCCAGCTCACCAAGGGAAAAGGACAGGGGTACTGAAGCTTTCTTT.

This clone was seen a few times. This rearrangement joins TRBV7-8 to TRBJ1-2, with D uncertain. The CDR3 length is 16 residues. Per germline, CDR1 SGHVS and CDR2 FQNEAQ. Deletions cut 2 bases from V and 0 bases from J, with 13 bases between. CDR3 nucleotide sequence: TGTGCCAGCAGCTTACCCGGGAACATAGCTAACTATGGCTACACCTTC. Translating it yields CASSLPGNIANYGYTF.

This sequence joins TRBV14 and TRBJ2-7; D is uncertain. In germline, CDR1 is SGHDN, CDR2 FVKESK. V was clipped by 1 base and J by 6 bases, with 10 bases between them. The CDR3 extends over 13 amino acids. CDR3 residues: CASSQVPPSEQYF. CDR3 in DNA: TGTGCCAGCAGCCAAGTCCCGCCAAGCGAGCAGTACTTC.

This chain connects TRBV15 to TRBJ2-7; D may be TRBD1 (5 bases). The V gene lost 8 bases and the J gene lost 3 bases, with 17 bases spanning the gap. The V gene's germline CDR1 is LNHNV and CDR2 YYDKDF (reference sequence). CDR3 length: 14 residues. CDR3 in amino acids: CATSPVGVNYEQYF. CDR3 nucleotide sequence: TGTGCCACCTCCCCAGTAGGGGTAAACTACGAGCAGTACTTC. The variable domain in full, completed from reference TRBV15 and TRBJ2-7, reads DAMVIQNPRYQVTQFGKPVTLSCSQTLNHNVMYWYQQKSSQAPKLLFHYYDKDFNNEADTPDNFQSRRPNTSFCFLDIRSPGLGDTAMYLCATSPVGVNYEQYFGPGTRLTVT.

The rearrangement joins TRBV2 to TRBJ1-2; no firm D call. The CDR3 runs to 14 residues. The V and J ends lost 4 bases and 5 bases respectively, with 14 bases between them. Per the germline V gene, CDR1 is SNHLY and CDR2 is FYNNEI. DNA for the CDR3: TGTGCCAGCAGTGGTTCGGCAGTCGGTTATGGCTACACCTTC. It codes for CASSGSAVGYGYTF.

V and J are TRBV2 and TRBJ2-3; no firm D call. Trimming cost V 8 bases and J 4 bases, with 7 bases left between them. Germline assignment: CDR1 SNHLY and CDR2 FYNNEI. CDR3 size: 11 residues. The CDR3 sequence: CASPQADTQYF. CDR3 coding DNA: TGTGCCAGCCCCCAGGCAGATACGCAGTATTTT.

The V and J genes are TRBV6-5 and TRBJ1-3; 11 nucleotides line up with TRBD1. Germline V gene lookup returns CDR1 MNHEY and CDR2 SVGAGI. J lost 5 bases, V lost 2 bases, and 2 bases had no gene match. The CDR3 has 15 residues. The CDR3 bases are TGTGCCAGCAGTTACGGGACAGGGGGACGAAACACCATATATTTT. Protein product: CASSYGTGGRNTIYF.

V gene TRBV10-3 combines with J gene TRBJ2-1, with 8 bases that match TRBD2. CDR1 ENHRY and CDR2 SYGVKD come from the germline V gene. This CDR3 has 14 residues. J lost 0 bases, V lost 9 bases, and 4 bases had no gene match. The CDR3 DNA follows: TGTGCCATATTAGCGGGACTCTCCTACAATGAGCAGTTCTTC. Translated: CAILAGLSYNEQFF.

The chain joins TRBV5-4 to TRBJ1-4; 9 bases align to TRBD1. Germline CDR1 reads SGHNT; CDR2 reads YYREEE (reference sequence). The CDR3 is 16 residues long. V was clipped by 4 bases and J by 5 bases; unmatched bases: 9. Written as DNA, the CDR3 is TGTGCCAGCAGCGAAGGGACAGGGCAGAAGAATGAAAAACTGTTTTTT. This translates into CASSEGTGQKNEKLFF.

The chain joins TRBV28 to TRBJ2-7, with D uncertain. V lost 3 bases and J lost 1, with 4 bases in between. The germline CDR1 and CDR2 sequences are MDHEN and SYDVKM. The CDR3 extends over 12 amino acids. CDR3 region: CASSLGSYEQYF. CDR3 bases: TGTGCCAGCAGTTTGGGTTCCTACGAGCAGTACTTC. Full variable domain (missing parts from reference TRBV28 and TRBJ2-7): DVKVTQSSRYLVKRTGEKVFLECVQDMDHENMFWYRQDPGLGLRLIYFSYDVKMKEKGDIPEGYSVSREKKERFSLILESASTNQTSMYLCASSLGSYEQYFGPGTRLTVT.

This clone was recorded a few times. V gene TRBV10-2 combines with J gene TRBJ1-2; 8 bases map to TRBD1. With 0 bases clipped from V and 2 bases from J, the junction kept 5 bases outside the gene matches. CDR1 and CDR2 from the germline V gene are WSHSY and SAAADI. The CDR3 sequence is 16 residues long. CDR3 protein: CASSESRAGGNYGYTF. CDR3 nucleotide sequence: TGCGCCAGCAGTGAGTCGAGAGCAGGGGGCAACTATGGCTACACCTTC.

The sample holds one count of this clone. In DNA form, the CDR3 reads TGTGCCAGCAGCCCCTACACGAGACAGGGCTTCGAGCAGTACTTC. This codes for CASSPYTRQGFEQYF. The chain links TRBV6-1 to TRBJ2-7; 7 nucleotides line up with TRBD1. The V and J ends lost 6 bases and 6 bases, in that order; junction bases with no gene match: 14. The germline CDR1 and CDR2 sequences are MNHNS and SASEGT. CDR3 length: 15 amino acids.

This clone showed up just once. The chain is built from TRBV30 and TRBJ1-1; maybe TRBD1 (6 bases). The ends were cut back, 4 bases at V and 3 bases at J, with 24 bases in the middle. This CDR3 contains 17 residues. The V gene's germline CDR1 is GTSNPN and CDR2 SVGIG (reference sequence). For the CDR3, the DNA is TGTGCCTGGAACCGTCGACAGGCGGCATTGGGGGACACTGAAGCTTTCTTT. It codes for CAWNRRQAALGDTEAFF. The full variable domain, with the rest looked up from reference TRBV30 and TRBJ1-1, is SQTIHQWPATLVQPVGSPLSLECTVEGTSNPNLYWYRQAAGRGLQLLFYSVGIGQISSEVPQNLSASRPQDRQFILSSKKLLLSDSGFYLCAWNRRQAALGDTEAFFGQGTRLTVV.

This chain connects TRBV18 to TRBJ1-2; TRBD1 might be the D (6 bases). Germline CDR1 reads KGHSH; CDR2 reads LQKENI. CDR3 size: 13 residues. V gave up 3 bases and J gave up 8 bases, with 13 bases separating them. CDR3 region: CASSPDQGNGYTF. As DNA, the CDR3 is TGTGCCAGCTCACCCGACCAGGGGAACGGCTACACCTTC.

The chain carries TRBV21-1 and TRBJ1-5. TRBV21-1 is flagged as a pseudogene. CDR3 length: 20 residues. Here the CDR3 DNA reads TGTGCCAGCAGAGTTTCTGACAAGGCGGAGAGAGATAATAGCAATCAGCCCCAGCATTTT. Translated: CASRVSDKAERDNSNQPQHF.

The rearrangement links TRBV29-1 to TRBJ1-1; D remains ambiguous. Per germline, CDR1 SQVTM and CDR2 ANQGSEA. This CDR3 comprises 11 residues. V lost 7 bases and J 4 bases, leaving 10 bases between the germline ends. The CDR3 bases are TGCAGCGGCGCGAGAGGCACTGAAGCTTTCTTT. It is translated as CSGARGTEAFF.

This chain uses TRBV7-2 with TRBJ2-3; D is perhaps TRBD2 (7 bases). This CDR3 spans 15 amino acids. The ends were cut back, 4 bases at V and 5 bases at J, with 16 bases in the middle. CDR1 and CDR2 from the germline V gene are SGHTA and FQGNSA. DNA for the CDR3: TGTGCCAGCAGCTGGACTCTGGGAGGGGGAGATACGCAGTATTTT. This codes for CASSWTLGGGDTQYF.